Presented here are 22 T cell receptor beta chains from one specimen sequenced in a study of shared clonotypes between healthy human individuals. The table came from immunoSEQ multiplex PCR; TCRdb's copy has only in-frame clones and leaves some out. The sample consists of about 2.1 million clones, just over 90% of them appearing once. CD45RO-negative CD8 cells positively selected for CCR7 made up the naive population, which excluded terminally differentiated effector memory CD45RA+ cells. The material sequenced was naive CD8+ T cells from PBMCs. Source of these receptors: a man between 18 and 29 years old in good health. Some clones in this sample may be carry-over from other donors' samples.

The rearrangement links TRBV9 to TRBJ2-3; the match to TRBD2 covers 8 bases. V dropped 2 bases and J dropped 4; count of bases not matched to a gene: 6. The CDR3 loop spans 15 amino acids. Germline CDR1 SGDLS, CDR2 YYNGEE. The DNA of the CDR3 is TGTGCCAGCAGCGTGGGCGGGAGGTGGGCAGATACGCAGTATTTT. Encoded protein: CASSVGGRWADTQYF. Based on the CDR3 plus reference TRBV9 and TRBJ2-3, the full variable domain is DSGVTQTPKHLITATGQRVTLRCSPRSGDLSVYWYQQSLDQGLQFLIQYYNGEERAKGNILERFSAQQFPDLHSELNLSSLELGDSALYFCASSVGGRWADTQYFGPGTRLTVL.

This clone was seen only a few times. V gene TRBV6-5 combines with J gene TRBJ1-1; D uncertain. Trimming removed 7 bases at V and 4 bases at J, with 13 bases between. CDR3 size: 13 residues. Germline CDR1 reads MNHEY; CDR2 reads SVGAGI. The CDR3 loop reads CASNPTRFTEAFF. The CDR3 DNA reads TGTGCCAGCAACCCCACGAGATTCACTGAAGCTTTCTTT.

The chain couples TRBV6-6 to TRBJ2-7, with 7 bases fitting TRBD2. The germline V gene has CDR1 MNHNY and CDR2 SVGAGI (reference sequence). CDR3 length: 12 amino acids. J gave up 0 bases and V 10 bases, and 3 bases lay outside the gene matches. The CDR3 loop reads CAIGGSSYEQYF. The CDR3 DNA is TGTGCCATCGGCGGGAGCTCCTACGAGCAGTACTTC.

V gene TRBV6-1 combines with J gene TRBJ2-1, with 9 bases that match TRBD2. The CDR3 has 15 residues. Germline V lookup: CDR1 MNHNS, CDR2 SASEGT. The J segment lost 4 bases and the V segment lost 7 bases, leaving 8 bases of the junction unmatched. CDR3: CASNPLAGVYNEQFF. For the CDR3, the DNA is TGTGCCAGCAATCCACTAGCGGGCGTGTACAATGAGCAGTTCTTC.

The genes are TRBV4-3 and TRBJ2-1, with TRBD2 matching 14 bases. J lost 13 bases, V lost 4 bases, and 12 bases had no gene match. CDR3 size: 16 residues. Germline values: CDR1 LGHNA, CDR2 YSLEER. The CDR3 protein is CASSPMTSGREKNQFF. The CDR3 bases are TGCGCCAGCAGCCCTATGACTAGCGGGAGGGAAAAGAACCAGTTCTTC.

This clone was seen once. The chain joins TRBV6-5 to TRBJ2-2; D may be TRBD2 (5 bases). The germline V gene encodes CDR1 MNHEY and CDR2 SVGAGI. V dropped 1 base and J dropped 7 bases, with 13 bases sitting between them. The length of the CDR3 is 15 residues. DNA for the CDR3: TGTGCCAGCAGTTACTTCGACTCGGGGAGCGGGGAGCTGTTTTTT. It translates to CASSYFDSGSGELFF.

The rearrangement uses TRBV11-2 and TRBJ1-3; D ambiguous. CDR1 is SGHAT, CDR2 FQNNGV, per germline. This CDR3 spans 12 amino acids. V gave up 5 bases and J gave up 10 bases, with 12 bases separating them. This chain's CDR3 is CASSHESRTIYF. CDR3 nucleotides: TGTGCCAGCAGCCACGAAAGTAGGACCATATATTTT. The full variable domain, in which reference TRBV11-2 and TRBJ1-3 provide the parts outside the CDR3, is EAGVAQSPRYKIIEKRQSVAFWCNPISGHATLYWYQQILGQGPKLLIQFQNNGVVDDSQLPKDRFSAERLKGVDSTLKIQPAKLEDSAVYLCASSHESRTIYFGEGSWLTVV.

As concerns this clone: Other DNA variants within this sample encode the same CDR3. The chain joins TRBV27 to TRBJ1-5, with TRBD1 identical over 10 bases. CDR1 is MNHEY, CDR2 SMNVEV, per germline (reference sequence). The CDR3 has 15 amino acids. V gave up 5 bases and J gave up 7 bases; unmatched junction bases: 8. The CDR3 DNA reads as TGTGCCAGCAGTCCCCGACAGGGGGCTGGGCAGCCCCAGCATTTT. It specifies CASSPRQGAGQPQHF.

This clone was counted once. The V gene is TRBV11-1, the J gene TRBJ1-2; unclear D gene. V was trimmed by 2 bases and J by 6 bases, leaving 7 bases between them. CDR1 and CDR2 from the germline V gene are SGHAT and FQDESV (reference sequence). The CDR3 spans 12 residues. The CDR3, as DNA: TGTGCCAGCAGCTTACCCGGCGATGGCTACACCTTC. As protein: CASSLPGDGYTF.

The chain has TRBV7-2 and TRBJ2-6, with D unresolved. This CDR3 spans 14 amino acids. Trimming took off 2 bases at V and 2 bases at J, with 4 bases between the two ends. In germline, CDR1 is SGHTA, CDR2 FQGNSA. The CDR3 loop is CASSLITGANVLTF. The CDR3 nucleotides read TGTGCCAGCAGCTTAATTACTGGGGCCAACGTCCTGACTTTC.

The J gene is TRBJ2-5, the V gene TRBV18; D gene unclear. The CDR3 sequence is 15 residues long. V was pared by 6 bases and J by 4 bases, with 18 bases between. Germline CDR1 KGHSH, CDR2 LQKENI. This CDR3 reads CASSRGRMSSETQYF. The CDR3 DNA reads TGTGCCAGCTCCCGAGGACGGATGTCATCAGAGACCCAGTACTTC.

The chain joins TRBV5-1 to TRBJ2-7, with a possible D match to TRBD2 (6 bases). The CDR3 loop spans 15 amino acids. V lost 0 bases, J lost 5 bases, and 15 bases lay in between. CDR1 is SGHRS, CDR2 YFSETQ, per germline. CDR3 DNA: TGCGCCAGCAGCTTGGCTTCCGGGAGCAACCACGAGCAGTACTTC. It encodes CASSLASGSNHEQYF.

Written as DNA, the CDR3 is TGTGCCAGCACCACCATAGGACAGGGTGACTACGAGCAGTACTTC. Residues: CASTTIGQGDYEQYF. This chain links TRBV27 with TRBJ2-7, with 8 bases identical to TRBD1. CDR1 MNHEY and CDR2 SMNVEV come from the germline V gene (reference sequence). V lost 7 bases and J lost 3; bases outside the gene matches: 11. CDR3 length: 15 amino acids.

This chain uses TRBV4-1 with TRBJ2-7, with 7 nucleotides matching TRBD2. Trimming removed 0 bases from V and 6 bases from J; junction bases left unmatched: 8. The CDR3 is made up of 15 amino acids. The germline CDR1 and CDR2 sequences are MGHRA and YSYEKL. The CDR3, as DNA: TGCGCCAGCAGCCAAGATCCGGTAATAGCGGGCGAGCAGTACTTC. Amino acids: CASSQDPVIAGEQYF.

In regard to this clone: Other DNA sequences of this sample code for an identical CDR3. This rearrangement joins TRBV9 to TRBJ1-5; 7 bases match TRBD1. J gave up 6 bases and V 3 bases, and 6 bases lay outside the gene matches. The germline V gene encodes CDR1 SGDLS and CDR2 YYNGEE. The CDR3 consists of 14 residues. The CDR3 reads CASSAGGGGQPQHF. The CDR3 DNA is TGTGCCAGCAGCGCAGGGGGGGGAGGTCAGCCCCAGCATTTT.

The V gene is TRBV5-1, the J gene TRBJ2-1; 13 nucleotides match TRBD2. The CDR3 is made up of 19 amino acids. Germline loops: CDR1 SGHRS, CDR2 YFSETQ. V shed 2 bases, J shed 5 bases, and the junction held 13 bases outside the gene matches. The CDR3: CASSLHGSEGLAGNNEQFF. CDR3 in DNA: TGCGCCAGCAGCTTACACGGTTCGGAGGGACTAGCGGGAAACAATGAGCAGTTCTTC.

The genes are TRBV7-9 and TRBJ1-2; 7 bases line up with TRBD1. Trimming cost V 5 bases and J 4 bases; bases outside gene matches: 7. CDR1 SEHNR and CDR2 FQNEAQ come from the germline V gene (reference sequence). The CDR3 length is 14 residues. The CDR3 sequence: CASSLQGRTYGYTF. Here the CDR3 DNA reads TGTGCCAGCAGCCTACAGGGGAGGACCTATGGCTACACCTTC.

This sequence joins TRBV25-1 and TRBJ1-2; D uncertain. The CDR3 sequence is 16 residues long. Between the trimmed V and J ends, which lost 4 bases and 4 bases, there was a span of 19 bases. Germline values: CDR1 MGHDK, CDR2 SYGVNS. The CDR3 DNA is TGTGCCAGCAGTGGCGCCGGGCCCCACAACTCCTATGGCTACACCTTC. Protein product: CASSGAGPHNSYGYTF.

This CDR3 reads CAWSMGPYEQYF. CDR3 bases: TGTGCCTGGAGCATGGGGCCATACGAGCAGTACTTC. J is TRBJ2-7 and V is TRBV30; D may be TRBD1 (5 bases). V was clipped by 3 bases and J by 4 bases, with 10 bases between them. Germline CDR1 reads GTSNPN; CDR2 reads SVGIG (reference sequence). CDR3 length equals 12 residues. The whole variable domain, filled in from reference TRBV30 and TRBJ2-7, reads SQTIHQWPATLVQPVGSPLSLECTVEGTSNPNLYWYRQAAGRGLQLLFYSVGIGQISSEVPQNLSASRPQDRQFILSSKKLLLSDSGFYLCAWSMGPYEQYFGPGTRLTVT.

The rearrangement joins TRBV5-1 to TRBJ2-2, with 12 bases fitting TRBD2. The CDR3 totals 17 residues. CDR1 and CDR2 (germline): SGHRS, YFSETQ. V was pared by 6 bases and J by 1 base, with 7 bases of the junction left unmatched. The DNA for the CDR3 is TGCGCCAGCACGACCCGGACTAGCGGGAAGAACACCGGGGAGCTGTTTTTT. Amino acids: CASTTRTSGKNTGELFF.

This clone came up once. The chain joins TRBV27 to TRBJ2-1; 8 bases match TRBD2. Germline CDR1 and CDR2: MNHEY and SMNVEV (reference sequence). V lost 0 bases, J lost 6 bases, and 4 bases stayed unmatched. This CDR3 has 15 residues. The CDR3 DNA is TGTGCCAGCAGTTTATCGGGACTAGTGTTCAATGAGCAGTTCTTC. Translation: CASSLSGLVFNEQFF.

The J gene is TRBJ2-5, the V gene TRBV28; tentative D call: TRBD1 (5 bases). V lost 3 bases, J lost 1 base, and 18 bases lay in between. This CDR3 is 17 amino acids long. Germline assignment: CDR1 MDHEN and CDR2 SYDVKM. Here the CDR3 reads CASSLESVKGSQETQYF. Written as DNA, the CDR3 is TGTGCCAGCAGTTTGGAGAGTGTTAAGGGGTCCCAAGAGACCCAGTACTTC.